The 18 T cell receptor beta chains below were found in one sample sequenced in a study of neoadjuvant anti-PD-1 for oral cavity cancer. Assay: immunoSEQ multiplex PCR; the TCRdb copy retains only in-frame clones and omits some. The data show around 15,000 clones, with just over 65% seen just once and approximately 2.5% held by the top ten. Material: PBMCs, obtained before nivolumab (anti-PD-1) treatment. These TCRs come from a person between 40 and 79 years old with oral cavity squamous cell carcinoma.

This clone was seen a single time. The rearrangement joins TRBV6-1 to TRBJ1-2; D may be TRBD1 (6 bases). The CDR3 is made up of 15 amino acids. From germline, CDR1 is MNHNS and CDR2 SASEGT. With 7 bases removed from V and 2 bases from J, the gap between germline ends came to 17 bases. Here the CDR3 DNA reads TGTGCCAGCATCTACTCCGGGACACCGAACTATGGCTACACCTTC. The encoded protein is CASIYSGTPNYGYTF.

V usage is TRBV6-5 and J usage is TRBJ1-1; D is unclear. The germline V and J ends were trimmed by 5 bases and 1 base, with 5 bases remaining between them. The CDR3 loop spans 12 amino acids. Germline CDR1 is MNHEY and CDR2 is SVGAGI. The CDR3 nucleotides read TGTGCCAGCAGTAGAGCGAACACTGAAGCTTTCTTT. Translation: CASSRANTEAFF.

V gene TRBV5-1 combines with J gene TRBJ2-3; 7 bases map to TRBD1. The trim removed 0 bases at V and 1 base at J, leaving 5 bases unmatched. Germline CDR1 SGHRS, CDR2 YFSETQ. The CDR3 loop spans 16 amino acids. DNA of the CDR3: TGCGCCAGCAGCTTGGGGCCAGGGGGTGGCACAGATACGCAGTATTTT. Its translation is CASSLGPGGGTDTQYF.

The J gene is TRBJ2-1, the V gene TRBV6-1; 10 bases match TRBD2. Per the germline V gene, CDR1 is MNHNS and CDR2 is SASEGT. CDR3 length equals 15 residues. The ends lost 6 bases at V and 4 bases at J; junction bases unmatched: 6. The CDR3, as DNA: TGTGCCAGCAGAAGTACTAGCGGGGATTACAATGAGCAGTTCTTC. Its translation is CASRSTSGDYNEQFF.

The rearrangement links TRBV28 to TRBJ1-2; weak D call: TRBD1 (5 bases). The CDR3 contains 12 residues. V was cut by 6 bases and J by 3 bases, with 8 bases left in between. From germline, CDR1 is MDHEN and CDR2 SYDVKM. The CDR3 loop reads CASSQGDYGYTF. The CDR3 bases are TGTGCCAGCAGCCAGGGTGACTATGGCTACACCTTC.

V usage is TRBV7-3 and J usage is TRBJ1-2; possible D gene TRBD1, 6 bases. Germline V gene sequence: CDR1 SGHTA, CDR2 FQGTGA. The ends were cut back, 1 base at V and 3 bases at J, with 6 bases in the middle. This CDR3 has 13 residues. The CDR3 DNA reads as TGTGCCAGCAGCTTAAACAGGGACTATGGCTACACCTTC. It yields the protein CASSLNRDYGYTF. Looking up the rest from reference TRBV7-3 and TRBJ1-2 gives the full variable domain: GAGVSQTPSNKVTEKGKYVELRCDPISGHTALYWYRQSLGQGPEFLIYFQGTGAADDSGLPNDRFFAVRPEGSVSTLKIQRTERGDSAVYLCASSLNRDYGYTFGSGTRLTVV.

The table lists this clone with a few counts. This sequence joins TRBV5-1 and TRBJ2-2; no clear D. CDR3 length equals 16 residues. Germline V gives CDR1 SGHRS, CDR2 YFSETQ. Trimming cost V 3 bases and J 0 bases, with 12 bases left between them. This CDR3 is CASSSGTNANTGELFF. The CDR3 DNA reads TGCGCCAGCAGCTCCGGAACTAACGCGAACACCGGGGAGCTGTTTTTT.

The V gene is TRBV19, the J gene TRBJ1-5; possibly TRBD1 for D (6 bases). The CDR3 spans 14 residues. V was trimmed by 5 bases and J by 0 bases, leaving 8 bases between them. Germline V lookup: CDR1 LNHDA, CDR2 SQIVND (reference sequence). CDR3 protein: CASSPQGSNQPQHF. The CDR3, as DNA: TGTGCCAGTAGTCCACAGGGTAGCAATCAGCCCCAGCATTTT.

The chain links TRBV6-5 to TRBJ2-4; D gene ambiguous. Deletions cut 0 bases from V and 7 bases from J, with 16 bases between. Per germline, CDR1 MNHEY and CDR2 SVGAGI. The CDR3 is 16 residues long. This chain's CDR3 is CASSYSFAQVGNIQYF. Written as DNA, the CDR3 is TGTGCCAGCAGTTACTCGTTCGCTCAGGTCGGGAACATTCAGTACTTC.

The chain uses TRBV6-5 and TRBJ2-7; perhaps TRBD2 as D (6 bases). This CDR3 region has 15 residues. Germline CDR1 reads MNHEY; CDR2 reads SVGAGI. V was pared by 0 bases and J by 4 bases, with 13 bases between. CDR3: CASSYSIRESYEQYF. For the CDR3, the DNA is TGTGCCAGCAGTTACTCGATTCGGGAGTCTTACGAGCAGTACTTC.

The gene calls are TRBV29-1 and TRBJ2-5; 12 bases agree with TRBD2. J was trimmed by 2 bases and V by 3 bases; bases with no gene match: 4. The CDR3 is 15 amino acids. The germline CDR1 and CDR2 sequences are SQVTM and ANQGSEA. The CDR3 here is CSVDGLAGRQETQYF. The CDR3 nucleotides are TGCAGCGTTGATGGACTAGCGGGAAGGCAAGAGACCCAGTACTTC.

This clone turned up a few times. J is TRBJ2-7 and V is TRBV2; TRBD1 matches 7 bases. CDR1 SNHLY and CDR2 FYNNEI come from the germline V gene. The CDR3 totals 16 residues. The V segment lost 4 bases and the J segment 2 bases; nucleotides outside the gene matches: 11. The CDR3 sequence: CASSGGRRQGTYEQYF. The CDR3 DNA reads TGTGCCAGCAGTGGGGGGAGACGACAGGGAACCTACGAGCAGTACTTC.

This clone occurred once. The chain combines TRBV1 with TRBJ2-3; no check of the table's D call, TRBD2, against the DNA was made. TRBV1 is a listed pseudogene. The CDR3 is 15 amino acids. The CDR3: CTSSQIRENTDTQYF. In DNA, the CDR3 is TGCACCAGCAGCCAGATCCGGGAGAACACAGATACGCAGTATTTT.

This clone was detected only a few times. The rearrangement joins TRBV4-1 to TRBJ1-1; D gene uncertain. CDR3 size: 14 residues. Deletions cut 5 bases from V and 1 base from J, with 11 bases between. Germline V gene sequence: CDR1 MGHRA, CDR2 YSYEKL. The CDR3 nucleotides read TGCGCCAGCAGCGGACGGACGGAGAACACTGAAGCTTTCTTT. It codes for CASSGRTENTEAFF.

This chain links TRBV30 with TRBJ2-1; D call uncertain. This CDR3 is built from 11 residues. Trimming removed 5 bases from V and 7 bases from J, with 9 bases in between. CDR1 is GTSNPN, CDR2 SVGIG, per germline (reference sequence). In nucleotides, the CDR3 is TGTGCCTGGCTCCGGCAGAATGAGCAGTTCTTC. It translates to CAWLRQNEQFF. Full variable domain (remainder filled in from reference TRBV30 and TRBJ2-1): SQTIHQWPATLVQPVGSPLSLECTVEGTSNPNLYWYRQAAGRGLQLLFYSVGIGQISSEVPQNLSASRPQDRQFILSSKKLLLSDSGFYLCAWLRQNEQFFGPGTRLTVL.

The gene calls are TRBV6-6 and TRBJ2-2, with 9 positions matching TRBD1. The CDR3 is 14 residues long. The V and J ends lost 9 bases and 8 bases, in that order; junction bases with no gene match: 10. Germline CDR1 and CDR2: MNHNY and SVGAGI (reference sequence). This CDR3 is CASRGQGSAGELFF. CDR3 in DNA: TGTGCCAGTAGGGGACAGGGTAGTGCGGGGGAGCTGTTTTTT.

CDR3 protein: CASSPEKAGRGEQYF. DNA for the CDR3: TGTGCCAGCAGCCCCGAAAAAGCGGGAAGAGGCGAGCAGTACTTC. The rearrangement links TRBV5-6 to TRBJ2-7, with 7 bases that match TRBD2. Trimming at V came to 4 bases and at J to 6 bases, leaving 13 bases not matched to a gene. Germline V gene sequence: CDR1 SGHDT, CDR2 YYEEEE. The CDR3 is 15 amino acids.

The chain has TRBV2 and TRBJ1-1; D remains ambiguous. The CDR3 loop spans 10 amino acids. Trimming shortened V by 7 bases and J by 1 base, and 1 base separated the two germline ends. The V gene's germline CDR1 is SNHLY and CDR2 FYNNEI. CDR3 sequence reads: CASKNTEAFF. Here the CDR3 DNA reads TGTGCCAGCAAGAACACTGAAGCTTTCTTT.